This T cell receptor (beta chain) was captured in a study of siplizumab effects on memory and regulatory T cells. Sequencing used immunoSEQ multiplex PCR; TCRdb keeps in-frame clones, though not all of them. The profile covers about 110,000 clones, with roughly 90% appearing a single time and around 1.3% taken by the ten largest. After removal of 6 bases from V and 5 bases from J, the junction contained 7 bases not matched to a gene. The CDR3 covers 15 residues. Germline V gives CDR1 MNHNS, CDR2 SASEGT. Study-level points and caveats: Treg origin accounted for an average of about 74% of mappable alloreactive CD4+ clones with siplizumab and about 30% in controls.

Details on this clone: Its target is not known.

The V and J genes are TRBV6-1 and TRBJ1-4; 9 bases align to TRBD1. The receptor was derived from a human donor in good health. Sequences were obtained from CD4+ T cells sorted from blood. This CDR3 reads CASSSPGQGNEKLFF. CDR3 nucleotide sequence: TGTGCCAGCAGCTCCCCGGGACAGGGAAATGAAAAACTGTTTTTT.